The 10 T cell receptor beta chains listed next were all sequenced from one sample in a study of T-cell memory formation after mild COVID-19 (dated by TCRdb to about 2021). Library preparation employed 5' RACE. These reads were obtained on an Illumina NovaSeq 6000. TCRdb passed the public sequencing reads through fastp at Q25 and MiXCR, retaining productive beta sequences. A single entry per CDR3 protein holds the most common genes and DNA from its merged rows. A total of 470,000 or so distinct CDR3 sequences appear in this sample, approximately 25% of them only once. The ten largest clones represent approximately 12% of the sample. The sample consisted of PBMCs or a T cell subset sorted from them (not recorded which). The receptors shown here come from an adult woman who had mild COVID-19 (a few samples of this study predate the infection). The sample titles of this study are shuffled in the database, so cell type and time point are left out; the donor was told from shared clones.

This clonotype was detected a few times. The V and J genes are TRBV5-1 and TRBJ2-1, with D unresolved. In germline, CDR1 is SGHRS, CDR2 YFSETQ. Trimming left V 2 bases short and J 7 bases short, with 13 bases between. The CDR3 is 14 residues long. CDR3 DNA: TGCGCCAGCAGCTTAGGCCGAGGTAGGAATGAGCAGTTCTTC. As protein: CASSLGRGRNEQFF.

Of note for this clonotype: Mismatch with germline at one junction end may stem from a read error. The CDR3 DNA follows: TGTGCCAGCAGTTTGACCGCGAACGCTGAAGCTTTCTTT. It yields the protein CASSLTANAEAFF. The chain links TRBV6-5 to TRBJ1-1; D ambiguous. From germline, CDR1 is MNHEY and CDR2 SVGAGI. CDR3 length: 13 amino acids.

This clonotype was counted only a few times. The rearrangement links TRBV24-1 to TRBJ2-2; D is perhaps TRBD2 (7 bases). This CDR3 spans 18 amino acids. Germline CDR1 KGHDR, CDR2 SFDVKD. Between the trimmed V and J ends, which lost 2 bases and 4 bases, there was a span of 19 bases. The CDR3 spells CATSDSPRGGRATGELFF. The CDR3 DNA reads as TGTGCCACCAGTGATTCCCCTAGGGGGGGGCGCGCCACCGGGGAGCTGTTTTTT.

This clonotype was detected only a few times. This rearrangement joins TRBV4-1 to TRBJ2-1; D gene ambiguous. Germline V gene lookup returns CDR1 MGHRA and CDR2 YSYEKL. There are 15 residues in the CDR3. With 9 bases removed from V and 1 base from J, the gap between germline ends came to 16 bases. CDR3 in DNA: TGCGCCAGAAAGGCGAGGAGAAGGTCCTACAATGAGCAGTTCTTC. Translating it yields CARKARRRSYNEQFF.

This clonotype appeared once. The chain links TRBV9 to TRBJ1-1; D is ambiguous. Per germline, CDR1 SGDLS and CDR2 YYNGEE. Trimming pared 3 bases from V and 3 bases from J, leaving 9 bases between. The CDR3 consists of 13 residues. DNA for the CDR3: TGTGCCAGCAGCGCGGGCCCCTACACTGAAGCTTTCTTT. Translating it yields CASSAGPYTEAFF.

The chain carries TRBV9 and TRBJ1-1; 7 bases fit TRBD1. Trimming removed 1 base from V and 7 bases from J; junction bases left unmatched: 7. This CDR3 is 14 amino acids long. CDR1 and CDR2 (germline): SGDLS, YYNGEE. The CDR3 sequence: CASSVSDRVNEAFF. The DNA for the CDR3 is TGTGCCAGCAGCGTAAGCGACAGGGTCAATGAAGCTTTCTTT.

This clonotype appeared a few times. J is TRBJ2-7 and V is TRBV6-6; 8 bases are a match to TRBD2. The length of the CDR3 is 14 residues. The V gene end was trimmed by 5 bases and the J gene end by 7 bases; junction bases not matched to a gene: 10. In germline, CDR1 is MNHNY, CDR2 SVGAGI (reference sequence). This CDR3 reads CASSHREGRREQYF. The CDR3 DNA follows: TGTGCCAGCAGTCATCGGGAGGGCCGTAGGGAGCAGTACTTC.

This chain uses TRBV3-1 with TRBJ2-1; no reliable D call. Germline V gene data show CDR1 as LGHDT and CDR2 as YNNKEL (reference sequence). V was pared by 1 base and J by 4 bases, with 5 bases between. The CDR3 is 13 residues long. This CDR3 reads CASSQGGYNEQFF. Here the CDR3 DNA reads TGTGCCAGCAGCCAAGGCGGTTACAATGAGCAGTTCTTC.

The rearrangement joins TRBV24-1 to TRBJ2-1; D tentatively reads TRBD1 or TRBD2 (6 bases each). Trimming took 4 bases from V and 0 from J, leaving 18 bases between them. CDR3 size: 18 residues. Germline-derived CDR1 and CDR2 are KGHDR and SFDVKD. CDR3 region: CATSDSDGGSGSYNEQFF. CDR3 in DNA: TGTGCCACCAGTGACTCTGACGGGGGCTCAGGCTCCTACAATGAGCAGTTCTTC.

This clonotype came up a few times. The CDR3 sequence: CASSQWRQGGVAGELFF. The CDR3 DNA follows: TGCGCCAGCAGTCAATGGCGACAGGGGGGAGTGGCCGGGGAGCTGTTTTTT. This chain joins TRBV23-1 and TRBJ2-2, with TRBD1 matching 9 bases. TRBV23-1 is annotated as an ORF whose role is uncertain. V trimming: 1 base; J trimming: 6 bases; junction bases outside the gene matches: 9. The CDR3 has 17 residues.